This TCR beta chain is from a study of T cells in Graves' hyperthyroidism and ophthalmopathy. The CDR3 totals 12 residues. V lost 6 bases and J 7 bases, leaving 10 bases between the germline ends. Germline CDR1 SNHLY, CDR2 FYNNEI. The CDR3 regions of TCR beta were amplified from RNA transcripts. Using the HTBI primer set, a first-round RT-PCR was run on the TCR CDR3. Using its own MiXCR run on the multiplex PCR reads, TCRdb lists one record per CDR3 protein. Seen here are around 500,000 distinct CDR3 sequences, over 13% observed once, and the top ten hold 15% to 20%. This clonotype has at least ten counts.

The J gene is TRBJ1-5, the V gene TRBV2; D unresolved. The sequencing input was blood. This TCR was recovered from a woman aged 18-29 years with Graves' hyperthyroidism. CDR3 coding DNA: TGTGCCAGCAGGGCGGACGACCAGCCCCAGCATTTT. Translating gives CASRADDQPQHF.